Shown below are 18 T cell receptor beta chains from a single sample sequenced in a study of T cell repertoires in cytomegalovirus infection. For these receptors, no antigen is known. TCRdb reprocessed the reads with MiXCR, giving one entry per CDR3 protein. The data contain roughly 340,000 distinct CDR3 sequences, approximately 32% of them singletons. The specimen comprised cultured PBMCs, sampled from culture after CMV antigen stimulation. These receptors all stem from a human donor in good health (CMV status not recorded). Some clones in this sample may be carry-over from other donors' samples.

In this sample, this clonotype turned up a few times. This chain links TRBV19 with TRBJ2-7, with TRBD2 identical over 14 bases. Trimming at V came to 6 bases and at J to 5 bases, leaving 12 bases not matched to a gene. Germline V gene sequence: CDR1 LNHDA, CDR2 SQIVND (reference sequence). There are 17 residues in the CDR3. The CDR3 reads CASSYGTSGRRLHEQYF. CDR3 bases: TGTGCCAGTAGCTACGGGACTAGCGGGAGAAGGCTCCACGAGCAGTACTTC.

This clonotype was seen more than once but under ten times. The chain uses TRBV20-1 and TRBJ2-5; maybe TRBD1 (6 bases). This CDR3 contains 15 residues. Trimming removed 0 bases at V and 1 base at J, with 12 bases between. Germline V CDR1 and CDR2: DFQATT, SNEGSKA (reference sequence). The CDR3 is CSARDGQNVQETQYF. The CDR3 bases are TGCAGTGCTAGAGATGGACAGAACGTCCAAGAGACCCAGTACTTC.

DNA of the CDR3: TGTGCCAGCAGTAAGACTAGCCCAGACGCCGAGCAGTACTTC. It yields the protein CASSKTSPDAEQYF. The chain links TRBV3-1 to TRBJ2-7, with 7 bases matching TRBD2. Germline-derived CDR1 and CDR2 are LGHDT and YNNKEL (reference sequence). After removal of 6 bases from V and 6 bases from J, the junction contained 11 bases not matched to a gene. The CDR3 runs 14 residues.

This clonotype was detected only a few times. The CDR3 DNA follows: TGTGCCAGCAGTTCATACAGGGGGCGCGACACTGAAGCTTTCTTT. This encodes CASSSYRGRDTEAFF. The chain carries TRBV27 and TRBJ1-1; 9 bases agree with TRBD1. CDR1 MNHEY and CDR2 SMNVEV come from the germline V gene (reference sequence). The CDR3 extends over 15 amino acids. After removal of 4 bases from V and 3 bases from J, the junction contained 6 bases not matched to a gene.

This chain links TRBV6-6 with TRBJ1-2, with 8 bases fitting TRBD1. CDR3 length: 13 residues. Germline CDR1 and CDR2: MNHNY and SVGAGI (reference sequence). The J segment lost 4 bases and the V segment lost 8 bases, leaving 6 bases of the junction unmatched. The CDR3 DNA reads TGTGCCAGCTCAGGACAGGGTTTCTATGGCTACACCTTC. It specifies CASSGQGFYGYTF.

The V and J genes are TRBV10-3 and TRBJ1-1; 8 nucleotides align to TRBD1. Trimming took 2 bases from V and 5 from J; bases not matched to a gene: 1. Looked up from germline, CDR1 is ENHRY and CDR2 is SYGVKD. The CDR3 covers 13 residues. As DNA, the CDR3 is TGTGCCATCAGTGAGGACAGGGGTACTGAAGCTTTCTTT. It specifies CAISEDRGTEAFF.

This clonotype was counted ten times or more. V and J are TRBV9 and TRBJ1-4, with D perhaps matching TRBD1 (5 bases). The V end lost 3 bases, the J end lost 6 bases, and 12 bases lay between the germline ends. Germline CDR1 SGDLS, CDR2 YYNGEE. The CDR3 has 14 residues. CDR3 in amino acids: CASSETGTDEKLFF. CDR3 in DNA: TGTGCCAGCAGCGAAACCGGGACGGATGAAAAACTGTTTTTT.

The chain joins TRBV7-3 to TRBJ2-6; D is uncertain. This CDR3 region has 16 residues. V dropped 2 bases and J dropped 0 bases, with 8 bases sitting between them. From germline, CDR1 is SGHTA and CDR2 FQGTGA. The CDR3 loop reads CASSLQPSSGANVLTF. For the CDR3, the DNA is TGTGCCAGCAGCTTACAGCCGAGCTCTGGGGCCAACGTCCTGACTTTC.

This clonotype has only a few counts. J is TRBJ1-6 and V is TRBV19; 7 bases match TRBD1. V gave up 6 bases and J gave up 3 bases; unmatched junction bases: 5. This CDR3 is built from 15 residues. Germline V gives CDR1 LNHDA, CDR2 SQIVND (reference sequence). CDR3 DNA sequence: TGTGCCAGTAGATCCGACAGGGTCTATAATTCACCCCTCCACTTT. Translating gives CASRSDRVYNSPLHF. Full variable domain (rest looked up from reference TRBV19 and TRBJ1-6): DGGITQSPKYLFRKEGQNVTLSCEQNLNHDAMYWYRQDPGQGLRLIYYSQIVNDFQKGDIAEGYSVSREKKESFPLTVTSAQKNPTAFYLCASRSDRVYNSPLHFGNGTRLTVT.

This sequence joins TRBV20-1 and TRBJ1-4; a weak D match, TRBD1 (5 bases). CDR3 size: 13 residues. V lost 3 bases to trimming and J lost 3 bases, with 8 bases between them. Germline CDR1 and CDR2: DFQATT and SNEGSKA (reference sequence). The CDR3 DNA reads TGCAGTGCTAGCAGGGTTTCTAATGAAAAACTGTTTTTT. Its protein is CSASRVSNEKLFF.

This clonotype was recorded at least ten times. The CDR3 here is CASSPLGTGNTDTQYF. The CDR3 DNA reads as TGTGCCAGCAGCCCCCTAGGAACGGGGAACACAGATACGCAGTATTTT. The V gene is TRBV7-8, the J gene TRBJ2-3; a possible D gene is TRBD2 (5 bases). V lost 5 bases to trimming and J lost 2 bases, with 17 bases between them. The CDR3 covers 16 residues. Looked up from germline, CDR1 is SGHVS and CDR2 is FQNEAQ.

This clonotype has a handful of counts. This chain links TRBV7-8 with TRBJ1-1, with D uncertain. The V end was cut by 2 bases, the J end by 2 bases, with 21 bases between. Germline V gene lookup returns CDR1 SGHVS and CDR2 FQNEAQ. This CDR3 comprises 18 residues. CDR3 loop: CASSLMRVGLGQNTEAFF. The CDR3 bases are TGTGCCAGCAGCTTAATGAGGGTGGGATTGGGTCAAAACACTGAAGCTTTCTTT.

This clonotype occurred many times. V is TRBV7-6 and J is TRBJ2-5; D is ambiguous. The CDR3 covers 12 residues. V lost 2 bases to trimming and J lost 4 bases, with 5 bases between them. Germline V gene sequence: CDR1 SGHVS, CDR2 FNYEAQ. Here the CDR3 DNA reads TGTGCCAGCAGCTTAAGGCCAGAGACCCAGTACTTC. Protein product: CASSLRPETQYF.

The rearrangement links TRBV5-4 to TRBJ2-1; TRBD2 agrees at 8 bases. This CDR3 contains 14 residues. V dropped 7 bases and J dropped 7; count of bases not matched to a gene: 10. Germline V CDR1 and CDR2: SGHNT, YYREEE (reference sequence). This chain's CDR3 is CASRESGSENEQFF. As DNA, the CDR3 is TGTGCCAGCCGAGAGAGCGGGAGCGAGAATGAGCAGTTCTTC. Together with reference TRBV5-4 and TRBJ2-1, the CDR3 gives the full variable domain: ETGVTQSPTHLIKTRGQQVTLRCSSQSGHNTVSWYQQALGQGPQFIFQYYREEENGRGNFPPRFSGLQFPNYSSELNVNALELDDSALYLCASRESGSENEQFFGPGTRLTVL.

The table lists this clonotype with a few counts. V usage is TRBV6-1 and J usage is TRBJ1-1; 7 nucleotides align to TRBD1. The germline CDR1 and CDR2 sequences are MNHNS and SASEGT. J was trimmed by 0 bases and V by 6 bases; bases with no gene match: 13. This CDR3 region has 17 residues. CDR3 DNA sequence: TGTGCCAGCAGCGGAGAGCGGGACAGCAGAATGAACACTGAAGCTTTCTTT. The encoded protein is CASSGERDSRMNTEAFF.

CDR3 in DNA: TGTGCCAGCAGTTTCTCAGGGAGTGGCAATCAGCCCCAGCATTTT. Its protein is CASSFSGSGNQPQHF. The rearrangement links TRBV12-3 or TRBV12-4 to TRBJ1-5; D is perhaps TRBD1 (5 bases). Trimming left V 3 bases short and J 2 bases short, with 11 bases between. CDR3 length: 15 residues.

The sample holds many counts of this clonotype. V is TRBV6-4 and J is TRBJ2-1; 9 nucleotides agree with TRBD2. Germline V gene data show CDR1 as MRHNA and CDR2 as SNTAGT. The CDR3 spans 15 residues. Trimming removed 3 bases from V and 6 bases from J; junction bases left unmatched: 6. The DNA for the CDR3 is TGTGCCAGCAGTGATGAAGCGGGGGGAGGCAATGAGCAGTTCTTC. This translates into CASSDEAGGGNEQFF.

This clonotype turned up a few times. This rearrangement joins TRBV7-2 to TRBJ1-5; 10 bases line up with TRBD1. The V gene's germline CDR1 is SGHTA and CDR2 FQGNSA. The CDR3 loop spans 15 amino acids. Trimming cost V 1 base and J 7 bases; bases outside gene matches: 4. In nucleotides, the CDR3 is TGTGCCAGCAGCTTAGGACAGGGGGCACGGCAGCCCCAGCATTTT. Protein sequence: CASSLGQGARQPQHF.